These 15 T cell receptor beta chains were all obtained from the same sample, sequenced in a study of blood T cells in healthy people across ages. Next came a second PCR, run for about 7 to 12 cycles, which used a sample-barcoded 5' primer along with a J-beta primer mix. TCRdb itself ran the 5' RACE reads through MiXCR, one entry per CDR3 protein. The sample has approximately 800,000 distinct CDR3 sequences, roughly 46% seen once. The specimen was blood. These receptors all stem from a man older than 75 in good health.

CDR3 residues: CASSSGDGYEQYF. The DNA of the CDR3 is TGTGCCAGCAGTTCGGGCGACGGGTACGAGCAGTACTTC. The chain recombines TRBV6-5 with TRBJ2-7, with D uncertain. Germline-derived CDR1 and CDR2 are MNHEY and SVGAGI. The CDR3 length is 13 residues. V lost 4 bases and J 4 bases, leaving 11 bases between the germline ends.

This clonotype was seen just once. V gene TRBV29-1 combines with J gene TRBJ2-7, with 12 positions matching TRBD1. Germline values: CDR1 SQVTM, CDR2 ANQGSEA. The CDR3 is 14 residues long. After removal of 3 bases from V and 5 bases from J, the junction contained 5 bases not matched to a gene. This CDR3 is CSVDTGTGGNEQYF. Written as DNA, the CDR3 is TGCAGCGTTGATACCGGGACAGGGGGCAACGAGCAGTACTTC.

This clonotype came up a few times. The chain has TRBV29-1 and TRBJ2-7; TRBD1 agrees at 10 bases. V lost 3 bases, J lost 2 bases, and 4 bases stayed unmatched. Germline V CDR1 and CDR2: SQVTM, ANQGSEA. The CDR3 spans 14 residues. CDR3 sequence: CSVEDGQGAYEQYF. For the CDR3, the DNA is TGCAGCGTTGAGGATGGACAGGGGGCCTACGAGCAGTACTTC.

This clonotype has a single count. The chain joins TRBV29-1 to TRBJ2-1; TRBD2 matches at 11 bases. The germline V gene has CDR1 SQVTM and CDR2 ANQGSEA. V lost 4 bases, J lost 13 bases, and 6 bases stayed unmatched. This CDR3 is 12 amino acids long. In DNA, the CDR3 is TGCAGCGTTGCACTAGCGGGAGAGACCCAGTTCTTC. Translating it yields CSVALAGETQFF.

The chain links TRBV12-3 or TRBV12-4 to TRBJ2-7, with D perhaps TRBD1 (6 bases). The CDR3 sequence is 14 residues long. Trimming took off 5 bases at V and 2 bases at J, with 13 bases between the two ends. The CDR3 nucleotides read TGTGCCAGCAGTCATGACAGGCTCACCTACGAGCAGTACTTC. It translates to CASSHDRLTYEQYF.

V usage is TRBV30 and J usage is TRBJ1-5; D gene unclear. CDR1 is GTSNPN and CDR2 is SVGIG in the germline V gene (reference sequence). The CDR3 consists of 15 residues. Trimming took 0 bases from V and 0 from J, leaving 9 bases between them. CDR3 region: CAWSVSSNSNQPQHF. CDR3 sequence (DNA): TGTGCCTGGAGTGTATCCTCCAATAGCAATCAGCCCCAGCATTTT.

The gene calls are TRBV12-3 or TRBV12-4 and TRBJ2-7; D perhaps matches TRBD2 (7 bases). Near its end, the DNA agrees better with TRBJ2-5, so the J call may be wrong. This CDR3 spans 15 amino acids. This CDR3 is CASRPKGGDWETQYF. For the CDR3, the DNA is TGTGCCAGCAGACCTAAAGGGGGGGATTGGGAGACCCAGTACTTC.

The rearrangement joins TRBV29-1 to TRBJ2-7, with 7 bases fitting TRBD1. Losses at the gene ends were 0 bases for V and 7 bases for J; bases not matched to a gene: 18. In germline, CDR1 is SQVTM, CDR2 ANQGSEA. There are 17 residues in the CDR3. The CDR3: CSVEEVDRPQSDNEQYF. CDR3 bases: TGCAGCGTTGAAGAGGTGGACAGGCCACAATCGGACAATGAGCAGTACTTC.

This chain connects TRBV4-1 to TRBJ2-5, with 9 bases fitting TRBD2. This CDR3 is built from 15 residues. CDR1 is MGHRA, CDR2 YSYEKL, per germline. The trim removed 5 bases at V and 11 bases at J, leaving 15 bases unmatched. DNA for the CDR3: TGCGCCAGCAGCTGGCGAAGCGGGGGGATGGAAGAGCAGTACTTC. As protein: CASSWRSGGMEEQYF.

CDR3 protein: CASSPRGSTDTGELFF. The CDR3 bases are TGTGCCAGCAGCCCGCGCGGGAGTACAGACACCGGGGAGCTGTTTTTT. This chain joins TRBV7-9 and TRBJ2-2; 7 bases align to TRBD2. The germline V gene encodes CDR1 SEHNR and CDR2 FQNEAQ (reference sequence). CDR3 length equals 16 residues. The J segment lost 3 bases and the V segment lost 5 bases, leaving 9 bases of the junction unmatched.

The genes are TRBV28 and TRBJ1-4, with 8 bases lining up with TRBD1. The V gene end was trimmed by 5 bases and the J gene end by 4 bases; junction bases not matched to a gene: 6. Germline CDR1 MDHEN, CDR2 SYDVKM. The CDR3 consists of 15 residues. The CDR3 spells CASSPGQGGNEKLFF. The DNA of the CDR3 is TGTGCCAGCAGTCCCGGACAGGGAGGTAATGAAAAACTGTTTTTT.

The rearrangement joins TRBV27 to TRBJ2-3; the match to TRBD2 covers 10 bases. With 3 bases clipped from V and 3 bases from J, the junction kept 3 bases outside the gene matches. Germline V gene data show CDR1 as MNHEY and CDR2 as SMNVEV (reference sequence). The CDR3 covers 15 residues. The DNA for the CDR3 is TGTGCCAGCAGTTTTACTAGCGGGGTGACAGATACGCAGTATTTT. It encodes CASSFTSGVTDTQYF.

The chain links TRBV3-1 to TRBJ1-2; the D is unclear. Trimming left V 0 bases short and J 8 bases short, with 10 bases between. CDR3 length equals 13 residues. In germline, CDR1 is LGHDT, CDR2 YNNKEL (reference sequence). The CDR3 reads CASSQERRVGYTF. CDR3 nucleotides: TGTGCCAGCAGCCAAGAAAGAAGGGTAGGCTACACCTTC.

The chain employs TRBV6-5 and TRBJ2-5, with D maybe TRBD2 (5 bases). The ends were cut back, 8 bases at V and 2 bases at J, with 9 bases in the middle. CDR3 size: 12 residues. The V gene's germline CDR1 is MNHEY and CDR2 SVGAGI. The CDR3 spells CASGRPQETQYF. CDR3 bases: TGTGCCAGCGGGAGACCTCAAGAGACCCAGTACTTC.

The chain recombines TRBV27 with TRBJ2-7, with a weak D call TRBD2 (6 bases). This CDR3 has 15 amino acids. The V end lost 3 bases, the J end lost 3 bases, and 15 bases lay between the germline ends. Germline-derived CDR1 and CDR2 are MNHEY and SMNVEV (reference sequence). The CDR3 nucleotides are TGTGCCAGCAGTTTCGGGGGAGCCAAAGTCTACGAGCAGTACTTC. It translates to CASSFGGAKVYEQYF.